This is a list of T cell receptor beta chains from one sample in a study of T cells in Graves' hyperthyroidism and ophthalmopathy. MiXCR, applied by TCRdb to the multiplex PCR reads, yields one record per CDR3 protein. The sample comprises approximately 690,000 distinct CDR3 sequences, more than 12% of which are singletons, and 9.5% to 15% rests with the top ten. The sample comprised blood. These receptors came from a woman aged 50 to 60 with Graves' ophthalmopathy. Each CDR3 is given with its conserved first and last residue. A D gene is named only where the DNA matches it firmly. Clone size is shown for a subset of rows, as once, few, many or a class of expanded clone.

TRBD2 many TRBJ2-3 TRBV29-1 TGCAGCGTTAAATCGTGGACTAGCGGGAGCACAGATACGCAGTATTTT CSVKSWTSGSTDTQYF
TRBD1 few TRBJ2-7 TRBV11-2 TGTGCCAGCAGCTTAGTGGTGCGGCAGGGGGCTTACGATCAGTACTTC CASSLVVRQGAYDQYF
TRBD2 many TRBJ2-1 TRBV20-1 TGCAGTGCCCTAGCGGGATTTTACAATGAGCAGTTCTTC CSALAGFYNEQFF
NA few TRBJ1-5 TRBV5-5 TGTGCCAGCAGCCTGTTGGGACGGTCTCTTAGCAATCAGCCCCAGCATTTT CASSLLGRSLSNQPQHF
NA NA TRBJ2-1 TRBV7-9 TGTGCCAGCAGCTTCAGGACTACCAACAATGAGCAGTTCTTC CASSFRTTNNEQFF
NA NA TRBJ1-1 TRBV29-1 TGCAGCGTTGTGTATCGGGGCACACAGAACACTGAAGCTTTCTTT CSVVYRGTQNTEAFF
NA many TRBJ1-1 TRBV4-3 TGCGCCAGCAGCCAAGATGCCGGACTCACTGAAGCTTTCTTT CASSQDAGLTEAFF
TRBD1 many TRBJ2-3 TRBV27 TGTGCCAGCAGGACAGGGTCAGATACGCAGTATTTT CASRTGSDTQYF
NA many TRBJ1-4 TRBV12-3/TRBV12-4 TGTGCCAGCAGTCTCCTCGGCGCCTCTAATGAAAAACTGTTTTTT CASSLLGASNEKLFF
TRBD1 NA TRBJ1-1 TRBV19 TGTGCCAGTAGTTCGGACAGGCCTCACGACATGATGAACACTGAAGCTTTCTTT CASSSDRPHDMMNTEAFF
NA NA TRBJ1-1 TRBV19 TGTGCCAGTATCGGGGCAGGGGTAATAACTGAAGCTTTCTTT CASIGAGVITEAFF
NA NA TRBJ2-3 TRBV9 TGTGCCAGCAGCGTCGACAGGTCGGCGCAGTATTTT CASSVDRSAQYF
TRBD2 many TRBJ2-1 TRBV7-2 TGTGCCAGCAGCTCCGGACTAGCGGGAAGTCTCTACAATGAGCAGTTCTTC CASSSGLAGSLYNEQFF
NA few TRBJ1-1 TRBV29-1 TGCAGCGTTGAAGTAGAGGTGTTGGTGACTGAAGCTTTCTTT CSVEVEVLVTEAFF
NA many TRBJ2-1 TRBV12-3/TRBV12-4 TGTGCCAGCAGTTTAGGCGCAGGGATTGAGCAGTTCTTC CASSLGAGIEQFF
TRBD1 NA TRBJ2-2 TRBV6-2/TRBV6-3 TGTGCCAGCAGACCCCGGGACAGTTACACCGGGGAGCTGTTTTTT CASRPRDSYTGELFF
TRBD2 many TRBJ2-4 TRBV20-1 TGCAGTGCGTCGGGACTAGCGTCCAAAAACATTCAGTACTTC CSASGLASKNIQYF
TRBD2 NA TRBJ2-1 TRBV4-3 TGCGCCAGCAGCCAAGATTCGGGACTAGCGGTTTACAATGAGCAGTTCTTC CASSQDSGLAVYNEQFF
NA few TRBJ2-2 TRBV7-3 TGTGCCAGCAGCTTAATCTCAGCGGGCGCAAACACCGGGGAGCTGTTTTTT CASSLISAGANTGELFF
NA few TRBJ2-2 TRBV20-1 TGCAGTGCCGCGAGACACCCCACCGGGGAGCTGTTTTTT CSAARHPTGELFF
TRBD2 many TRBJ2-5 TRBV11-3 TGTGCCAGCAGCTCCCGCCTCGGGACTAGCGGGATACCGCGAGAGACCCAGTACTTC CASSSRLGTSGIPRETQYF
NA once TRBJ1-3 TRBV5-5 TGTGCCAGCAGCTTTTTGGACGGTGTCAGCGCTTACTCTGGAAACACCATATATTTT CASSFLDGVSAYSGNTIYF
NA few TRBJ1-6 TRBV6-5 TGTGCCAGCAGTTACTTTAGGGGTAGTTCACCCCTCCACTTT CASSYFRGSSPLHF
NA few TRBJ1-1 TRBV6-1 TGTGCCAGCAGTAAAGCAGGATTGAACACTGAAGCTTTCTTT CASSKAGLNTEAFF
NA many TRBJ2-5 TRBV28 TGTGCCAGCAGTTTAAGAAGGGCGACACAAGAGACCCAGTACTTC CASSLRRATQETQYF
TRBD2 many TRBJ2-3 TRBV20-1 TGCAGCTCCCAGGGAGCGGGAACGCCAAGCACAGATACGCAGTATTTT CSSQGAGTPSTDTQYF
NA few TRBJ1-5 TRBV20-1 TGCAGTGCTAGAGGCAATCGCAGGTTGAACGTTTGGGACAATCAGCCCCAGCATTTT CSARGNRRLNVWDNQPQHF
TRBD2 NA TRBJ2-3 TRBV7-3 TGTGCCAGCAGCTTAGGGGGGGGACTAGCGGAGTTAGATACGCAGTATTTT CASSLGGGLAELDTQYF
TRBD2 few TRBJ2-1 TRBV6-2/TRBV6-3 TGTGCCAGCAGTTACACGGGACTAGCGGGAGCTAATGAGCAGTTCTTC CASSYTGLAGANEQFF
TRBD2 NA TRBJ2-5 TRBV5-1 TGCGCCAGCAGCTTTGCACTAGCGGGAATCGGGGGAGAGACCCAGTACTTC CASSFALAGIGGETQYF
TRBD1 many TRBJ2-7 TRBV6-1 TGTGCCAGCAGGCCCATCCCGGGACAGGGATCCGACGAGCAGTACTTC CASRPIPGQGSDEQYF
TRBD1 many TRBJ1-5 TRBV7-8 TGTGCCAGCAGCTTAGCTCCGGACAGGGGGGACAATCAGCCCCAGCATTTT CASSLAPDRGDNQPQHF
NA NA TRBJ2-1 TRBV6-1 TGTGCCAGCACAGCGGTGGATGAGCAGTTCTTC CASTAVDEQFF
TRBD2 NA TRBJ2-1 TRBV9 TGTGCCAGCAGCGTAGTAGCGGGAGCCCGGAATGAGCAGTTCTTC CASSVVAGARNEQFF
NA many TRBJ1-5 TRBV20-1 TGCAGTGCTAGAGTCCCGGGGGGCAATCAGCCCCAGCATTTT CSARVPGGNQPQHF
NA many TRBJ1-3 TRBV7-9 TGTGCCAGCAGCTTAGCGGGGACCGATGGAAACACCATATATTTT CASSLAGTDGNTIYF
TRBD2 many TRBJ2-5 TRBV7-2 TGTGCCAGCAGCTTACAAGCGGGAGTTCTGGAGACCCAGTACTTC CASSLQAGVLETQYF
NA NA TRBJ1-2 TRBV27 TGTGCCAGCAGTTCGGGGGAATTCTATGGCTACACCTTC CASSSGEFYGYTF
TRBD1 NA TRBJ2-1 TRBV6-2/TRBV6-3 TGTGCCAGCAGTTACCTTCCCCAGGACAGGGTGCAGTTCTTC CASSYLPQDRVQFF
TRBD1 many TRBJ1-1 TRBV7-2 TGTGCCAGCAGCCCCAGGGACAGAAACACTGAAGCTTTCTTT CASSPRDRNTEAFF
NA NA TRBJ2-6 TRBV9 TGTGCCAGCAGCGTAGGAGGACAGAGCTCTGGGGCCAACGTCCTGACTTTC CASSVGGQSSGANVLTF
TRBD2 many TRBJ2-7 TRBV11-2 TGTGCCAGCAGCTTAGATAGCGGGAACTACGAGCAGTACTTC CASSLDSGNYEQYF
TRBD2 many TRBJ2-3 TRBV7-8 TGTGCCAGCAGCTTATTTGCGGGAGGGACAGATACGCAGTATTTT CASSLFAGGTDTQYF
TRBD1 many TRBJ1-2 TRBV7-2 TGTGCCAGCAGCTTAGTCGACAGGGACTCTAACTATGGCTACACCTTC CASSLVDRDSNYGYTF
NA many TRBJ1-1 TRBV28 TGTGCCAGCCAATTTGGTTACACTGAAGCTTTCTTT CASQFGYTEAFF
NA many TRBJ2-3 TRBV7-2 TGTGCCAGCAGCTTAGAAGGGGGGCGGAGTTGGCCAGATACGCAGTATTTT CASSLEGGRSWPDTQYF
TRBD1 NA TRBJ2-7 TRBV20-1 TGCAGTGCTAGAGGGCGCAGGGGGCACGCGGCCTACGAGCAGTACTTC CSARGRRGHAAYEQYF
TRBD2 NA TRBJ2-7 TRBV7-2 TGTGCCAGCAGCCCCCCCTGGGGGGGATGGGCCTACGAGCAGTACTTC CASSPPWGGWAYEQYF
NA many TRBJ2-6 TRBV28 TGTGCCAGCAGTGGGGTGCGAGGGGCCAACGTCCTGACTTTC CASSGVRGANVLTF
NA many TRBJ2-7 TRBV20-1 TGCAGTGCTAGAGATTCCCGGGGAGCCACCTACGAGCAGTACTTC CSARDSRGATYEQYF
TRBD2 few TRBJ2-5 TRBV18 TGTGCCAGCTCACCAGCGGGAGGCTTGGAGACCCAGTACTTC CASSPAGGLETQYF
NA few TRBJ2-2 TRBV12-3/TRBV12-4 TGTGCCAGCAGTTTAATCCAGGGAGGCGGGGAGCTGTTTTTT CASSLIQGGGELFF
TRBD2 many TRBJ2-1 TRBV11-2 TGTGCCAGCAGCCCGGCGGGGACTAGCGGGACCAATGAGCAGTTCTTC CASSPAGTSGTNEQFF
TRBD2 NA TRBJ2-3 TRBV27 TGTGCCAGCAGCTACCCTAGCGGGGGGGGCACAGATACGCAGTATTTT CASSYPSGGGTDTQYF
TRBD2 few TRBJ2-2 TRBV24-1 TGTGCCACCAGTGATTTTCAGCGGGAGTTCGGCGGGGAGCTGTTTTTT CATSDFQREFGGELFF
NA many TRBJ2-7 TRBV5-1 TGCGCCAGCAGCTTGGCTGCAGATGCCTACGAGCAGTACTTC CASSLAADAYEQYF
NA NA TRBJ2-2 TRBV28 TGTGCCAGCGACTTACAGGGTTATACCGGGGAGCTGTTTTTT CASDLQGYTGELFF